A selection of T cell receptor beta chains follows, all from one sample in a study of CD8+ T cells in alopecia areata. Sequencing was performed with immunoSEQ multiplex PCR; in TCRdb, only in-frame clones are kept and a portion is missing. The top ten clones hold approximately 0.5% of a sample with 200,000 to 250,000 clones, 50% to 60% of them seen once. The material was CD4+ T cells sorted from blood, obtained at week 0. The origin of the receptors is a human donor with alopecia areata. Both conserved end residues are trimmed from each CDR3. Part of the rows lack a size; the others show once, few, many or a class for expanded clones.

V	J	size	CDR3
TRBV5-1	TRBJ1-1	NA	ASSLEGILDTEAF
TRBV29-1	TRBJ2-3	few	SVEDRGTDTQY
TRBV11-2	TRBJ1-2	few	ASSWAKGNYGYT
TRBV25-1	TRBJ2-4	NA	ASRGVGKGNIQY
TRBV2	TRBJ2-1	NA	ASRNLEYNEQF
TRBV5-6	TRBJ1-1	NA	ASSLMRNTEAF
TRBV5-4	TRBJ2-7	once	ASSPWKGEQY
TRBV30	TRBJ2-6	NA	GRMEVAVSGANVLT
TRBV4-2	TRBJ2-5	NA	ASSQPGLAARETQY
TRBV29-1	TRBJ1-2	NA	SVETYGVGNYGYT
TRBV6-6	TRBJ2-7	NA	ASSRGTAYEQY
TRBV9	TRBJ1-5	NA	ASSPEGRNDQPQH
TRBV2	TRBJ2-4	many	ASGWTELAKNIQY
TRBV29-1	TRBJ1-1	NA	SVALNTEAF
TRBV30	TRBJ1-6	NA	AWSRGVHNSPLH
TRBV25-1	TRBJ2-7	NA	ASSEFRDGWQY
TRBV27	TRBJ1-1	NA	ASSPLGPQNTEAF
TRBV29-1	TRBJ2-3	NA	SVEGRITDTQY
TRBV19	TRBJ2-7	NA	ASSPGIPLHEQY
TRBV29-1	TRBJ1-2	NA	SVWFDGYT
TRBV27	TRBJ2-7	NA	ASSPRQGIIYEQY
TRBV30	TRBJ1-1	NA	AWSSDRVATEAF
TRBV6-5	TRBJ2-7	NA	ASSYSSGSSYEQY
TRBV5-1	TRBJ2-7	NA	ASSEGQGVIYEQY
TRBV7-9	TRBJ1-2	NA	ASSRPDRVGGYT
TRBV2	TRBJ1-1	NA	ASKGQGELDTEAF
TRBV6-6	TRBJ2-1	NA	ASSLRGPLNEQF
TRBV2	TRBJ2-2	NA	ASRGDRLNTGELF
TRBV12-5	TRBJ1-1	NA	ASGLNTEAF